This T cell receptor beta chain derives from a study of T cells after yellow fever vaccination. This clonotype was counted a few times. TCRdb re-derived calls from the 5' RACE reads in MiXCR, one entry per CDR3 protein. Of about 550,000 distinct CDR3 sequences listed, 15% to 20% are singletons. The length of the CDR3 is 14 residues. Per germline, CDR1 MNHEY and CDR2 SVGEGT. The V gene lost 0 bases and the J gene lost 2 bases, with 8 bases spanning the gap. This TCR was recovered from a man younger than 40 who received the YFV17D yellow fever vaccine. This chain connects TRBV6-2 or TRBV6-3 to TRBJ2-7; D is uncertain. The sequences come from PBMCs, collected 15 days after the yellow fever booster vaccination. As DNA, the CDR3 is TGTGCCAGCAGTTACTCGGCTAGAACCTACGAGCAGTACTTC. This translates into CASSYSARTYEQYF.